The present T cell receptor beta chain was sequenced within a study of regulatory T cells in long-lasting Graves disease. Per the germline V gene, CDR1 is SQVTM and CDR2 is ANQGSEA. This CDR3 comprises 13 residues. The V end was cut by 8 bases, the J end by 3 bases, with 16 bases between. The time point here: newly diagnosed GD, antithyroid drugs for less than 3 months. PBMC RNA was the source of the TCR library. CDR3-region Arm-PCR and iRepertoire HTBI primers produced the TCR beta libraries. In the authors' workflow: Sample data revealed approximately 60 TRBV and some 13 TRBJ segments. TCRdb passed the multiplex PCR reads through MiXCR, listing each CDR3 protein once. TCRdb, rather than the study authors, made the V and J calls. Seen here are 580,000 or so distinct CDR3 sequences, 15% to 20% observed once, and the top ten hold 12%. This same sample was also taken into another study, of T cells in Graves' hyperthyroidism and ophthalmopathy.

The sequenced sample was peripheral blood mononuclear cells (PBMCs), obtained at new diagnosis, from a patient treated with antithyroid drugs. The V call is TRBV29-1, the J call TRBJ1-1; D ambiguous. The source of this sequence is a man aged 18 to 29 with Graves disease. The CDR3 loop is CSSGRARDTEAFF. CDR3 DNA: TGCAGCTCTGGGAGGGCGCGGGACACTGAAGCTTTCTTT.